This T cell receptor (beta chain) was identified during a study of blood T cell repertoires in COVID-19. As for the study in general: COVID-19 samples, acute and convalescent, were from the United States, Italy and Spain. In each case, the material was cDNA or gDNA derived from T cells, B-cell-depleted T cells, or PBMCs.

Per the authors' pipeline: Amplification with reference gene primers provided the estimates of nucleated cell counts. Profiling relied on immunoSEQ multiplex PCR, and the TCRdb table lists in-frame clones only, not all of them. D and trimming were read from the DNA, whereas the V and J calls and clone size are those reported in that table. The repertoire consists of about 250,000 clones, with more than 65% occurring once and the leading ten covering around 4.4%. Specimen: peripheral blood. The source of this sequence is a man aged 50-59 years with active or convalescent COVID-19.

The CDR3 region has the DNA TGTGCCTGGAGAGGGACAGGACGCAATCAGCCCCAGCATTTT. It specifies CAWRGTGRNQPQHF. The gene calls are TRBV30 and TRBJ1-5; 8 positions match TRBD1. Trimming cost V 3 bases and J 2 bases; bases outside gene matches: 3. The germline V gene encodes CDR1 GTSNPN and CDR2 SVGIG (reference sequence). CDR3 length: 14 amino acids. The complete variable domain, with remaining parts taken from reference TRBV30 and TRBJ1-5, reads SQTIHQWPATLVQPVGSPLSLECTVEGTSNPNLYWYRQAAGRGLQLLFYSVGIGQISSEVPQNLSASRPQDRQFILSSKKLLLSDSGFYLCAWRGTGRNQPQHFGDGTRLSIL.